This T cell receptor (beta chain) was captured in a study of blood T cell repertoires in COVID-19. Whole-study context: From T cells, B-cell-depleted T cells, or PBMCs came the material, which was cDNA or gDNA.

The age range of participants was about 18 to 90 years, with residence in approximately 25 US areas. Method: immunoSEQ multiplex PCR; TCRdb's copy keeps in-frame clones and lacks some. The data hold more than 300,000 clones, with just over 85% observed a single time. Sample: PBMCs or T cells enriched from blood (not recorded which). The source of this sequence is a woman under 30 who had recovered from COVID-19.

The CDR3: CSGTVGTDTQYF. For the CDR3, the DNA is TGCAGCGGGACTGTCGGCACAGATACGCAGTATTTT. The chain carries TRBV29-1 and TRBJ2-3; D might be TRBD2 (5 bases). This CDR3 contains 12 residues. Trimming cost V 7 bases and J 1 base, with 9 bases left between them. The V gene's germline CDR1 is SQVTM and CDR2 ANQGSEA.